The present entry profiles one TCR beta chain with its context. No antigen is known for it. TCRdb's copy holds only in-frame clones and misses some; the assay was immunoSEQ multiplex PCR. In the table there are about 470,000 clones, 90% of which are singletons. These data come from a study of Ad26.COV2.S vaccination and SARS-CoV-2 variants. As for the study in general: The vaccine Ad26.COV2.S was put into the muscle once, or twice with 56 days between.

Study-wide findings and caveats: Substantial response breadth was reportedly seen for spike-specific CD8+ and CD4+ T cells after vaccination.

Treatment reported: roughly 20 received Ad26.COV2.S at low or high dose, single or two shots; about 5 received placebo; per-sample allocation not given. Repertoires come from day 63 after the first vaccine or placebo injection. This CDR3 has 14 amino acids. Trimming stripped 7 bases from V and 4 bases from J, with 15 bases between. CDR1 MNHEY and CDR2 SVGAGI come from the germline V gene. V and J are TRBV6-5 and TRBJ2-3, with D unresolved. This TCR was sampled from a person aged 18-65 years who received the Ad26.COV2.S COVID-19 vaccine or a placebo. Sequenced material: peripheral blood, taken in a trial of Ad26.COV2.S vaccine versus placebo. The CDR3 protein is CASIPLVSSDTQYF. The CDR3 region has the DNA TGTGCCAGCATCCCCCTGGTTAGTTCAGATACGCAGTATTTT.